These T cell receptor beta chains were read from a single sample in a study of T cell responses to AZD1222 COVID-19 vaccine. Using immunoSEQ multiplex PCR, the repertoire was profiled, and TCRdb retains in-frame clones only, with some absent. The sample includes 100,000 or so clones, 87% of them seen just once. Source: peripheral blood, taken on day 0 of AZD1222 vaccination. These receptors were taken from an adult in good health. Each CDR3 is given with its conserved first and last residue. A D gene is named only where the DNA matches it firmly. Rows give clone size only sometimes, using once, few, many, or a class for an expanded clone.

size	J	V	D	CDR3	DNA
NA	TRBJ2-3	TRBV5-6	NA	CASSSTGPLGDTQYF	TGTGCCAGCAGCTCTACGGGACCCTTGGGAGATACGCAGTATTTT
NA	TRBJ1-5	TRBV7-2	NA	CASSLWRDQPQHF	TGTGCCAGCAGCTTATGGCGAGATCAGCCCCAGCATTTT
NA	TRBJ2-6	TRBV7-3	TRBD2	CASSLAGGGGSGANVLTF	TGTGCCAGCAGTCTCGCGGGAGGGGGAGGCTCTGGGGCCAACGTCCTGACTTTC
NA	TRBJ2-7	TRBV7-9	TRBD1	CASSRRQGAYEQYF	TGTGCCAGCAGTAGGCGACAGGGGGCCTACGAGCAGTACTTC
NA	TRBJ2-1	TRBV12-3/TRBV12-4	NA	CASRQDGYNEQFF	TGTGCCAGCAGGCAAGACGGCTACAATGAGCAGTTCTTC
NA	TRBJ2-7	TRBV4-2	TRBD2	CASSQVELAEQYF	TGTGCCAGCAGCCAAGTCGAACTAGCGGAGCAGTACTTC
NA	TRBJ1-5	TRBV7-2	NA	CASSLDALGLNQPQHF	TGTGCCAGCAGCTTAGACGCCTTGGGACTTAATCAGCCCCAGCATTTT
NA	TRBJ2-1	TRBV24-1	NA	CATSDNSWNEQFF	TGTGCCACCAGTGACAACTCGTGGAATGAGCAGTTCTTC
NA	TRBJ2-1	TRBV5-1	NA	CASSTAVAIEQFF	TGCGCCAGCAGCACTGCGGTTGCGATTGAGCAGTTCTTC
few	TRBJ2-5	TRBV4-2	TRBD2	CASSQGLAGDQETQYF	TGTGCCAGCAGCCAAGGATTAGCGGGAGATCAAGAGACCCAGTACTTC
NA	TRBJ2-7	TRBV5-1	TRBD2	CASSLGAGGSYEQYF	TGCGCCAGCAGCTTGGGGGCGGGAGGGTCCTACGAGCAGTACTTC
few	TRBJ2-2	TRBV5-1	NA	CASSLGGIAGELFF	TGCGCCAGCAGCTTGGGGGGAATCGCCGGGGAGCTGTTTTTT
NA	TRBJ1-4	TRBV4-1	NA	CASSQDWLRGAGVSEKLFF	TGCGCTAGCAGCCAAGATTGGTTACGGGGGGCGGGGGTGAGCGAAAAACTGTTTTTT
NA	TRBJ2-3	TRBV30	NA	CAWSQGGTDTQYF	TGTGCCTGGAGCCAAGGCGGCACAGATACGCAGTATTTT
NA	TRBJ2-1	TRBV6-2/TRBV6-3	TRBD2	CASSPGLAGNNEQFF	TGTGCCAGCAGCCCGGGACTAGCGGGGAACAATGAGCAGTTCTTC
NA	TRBJ2-2	TRBV15	NA	CATSRGGLSNTGELFF	TGTGCCACCAGCAGAGGAGGCCTCTCTAACACCGGGGAGCTGTTTTTT
NA	TRBJ2-7	TRBV7-8	TRBD2	CASSFGTSGSLNEQYF	TGTGCCAGCAGCTTTGGGACTAGCGGGAGTCTGAACGAGCAGTACTTC
NA	TRBJ2-1	TRBV9	TRBD2	CASSVGLAALNEQFF	TGTGCCAGCAGCGTGGGACTAGCGGCTCTCAATGAGCAGTTCTTC
NA	TRBJ1-2	TRBV29-1	TRBD1	CSAFTPGQGISYGYTF	TGCAGCGCATTCACACCAGGACAGGGAATCTCCTATGGCTACACCTTC
NA	TRBJ1-1	TRBV6-5	TRBD1	CASSYKLTGGDTEAFF	TGTGCCAGCAGTTACAAGCTGACAGGGGGCGACACTGAAGCTTTCTTT
NA	TRBJ1-1	TRBV3-1/TRBV3-2	NA	CASSQRAANTEAFF	TGTGCCAGCAGCCAAAGGGCAGCAAACACTGAAGCTTTCTTT
NA	TRBJ1-5	TRBV15	NA	CATSRQVGQPQHF	TGTGCCACCAGCCGACAGGTAGGACAGCCCCAGCATTTT
NA	TRBJ1-5	TRBV3-1/TRBV3-2	NA	CASSQEGNQPQHF	TGTGCCAGCAGCCAAGAAGGCAATCAGCCCCAGCATTTT
NA	TRBJ2-1	TRBV7-2	TRBD1	CASSLAGGPYNEQFF	TGTGCCAGCAGCTTAGCAGGGGGCCCCTACAATGAGCAGTTCTTC
NA	TRBJ2-1	TRBV9	TRBD1	CASSGTGALGEQFF	TGTGCCAGCAGTGGGACAGGGGCCCTGGGGGAGCAGTTCTTC
NA	TRBJ1-6	TRBV6-6	TRBD1	CASTQLGQGNSPLHF	TGTGCCAGCACTCAACTGGGACAGGGGAATTCACCCCTCCACTTT
NA	TRBJ2-1	TRBV27	TRBD2	CASSRAGTRSGEQFF	TGTGCCAGCAGCCGGGCCGGGACTAGATCCGGTGAGCAGTTCTTC
NA	TRBJ2-7	TRBV5-5	NA	CASSFDPGTYEQYF	TGTGCCAGCAGCTTCGATCCGGGAACTTACGAGCAGTACTTC
many	TRBJ2-5	TRBV7-6	TRBD2	CASSSVGGSDETQYF	TGTGCCAGCAGCTCAGTTGGCGGGAGCGATGAGACCCAGTACTTC
NA	TRBJ2-1	TRBV3-1/TRBV3-2	NA	CASSRMEGNEQFF	TGTGCCAGCAGCCGCATGGAGGGCAATGAGCAGTTCTTC
NA	TRBJ2-3	TRBV11-3	TRBD1	CASSRQGADTQYF	TGTGCCAGCAGCAGACAGGGTGCAGATACGCAGTATTTT
NA	TRBJ2-3	TRBV12-5	NA	CASGLSGTRDTQYF	TGTGCTAGTGGTTTAAGTGGGACACGTGATACGCAGTATTTT
NA	TRBJ1-4	TRBV12-3/TRBV12-4	NA	CASRGRVGEKLFF	TGTGCCAGCAGGGGCCGGGTTGGGGAAAAACTGTTTTTT
NA	TRBJ1-5	TRBV6-5	NA	CASRRGHNQPQHF	TGTGCCAGCAGGCGCGGGCACAATCAGCCCCAGCATTTT
NA	TRBJ2-3	TRBV28	NA	CASSLDGPDTQYF	TGTGCCAGCAGTTTAGACGGGCCAGATACGCAGTATTTT
NA	TRBJ1-2	TRBV25-1	TRBD1	CASSAALTGSGGYTF	TGTGCCAGCAGTGCCGCTTTGACAGGGTCTGGTGGCTACACCTTC
NA	TRBJ2-1	TRBV11-3	TRBD2	CASSTDLAGEGEQFF	TGTGCCAGCAGCACCGATTTAGCGGGAGAAGGTGAGCAGTTCTTC
NA	TRBJ2-3	TRBV28	TRBD2	CASSLWTSGRNTDTQYF	TGTGCCAGCAGTTTATGGACTAGCGGGAGGAACACAGATACGCAGTATTTT
NA	TRBJ2-3	TRBV5-4	NA	CASSSRGSGYTDTQYF	TGTGCCAGCAGCTCTCGGGGTAGCGGTTACACAGATACGCAGTATTTT
NA	TRBJ2-1	TRBV3-1/TRBV3-2	NA	CASSPSISSYNEQFF	TGTGCCAGCAGCCCCAGTATTAGCTCCTACAATGAGCAGTTCTTC
NA	TRBJ2-5	TRBV7-2	NA	CASSVGTLQETQYF	TGTGCCAGCAGCGTCGGGACACTTCAAGAGACCCAGTACTTC
NA	TRBJ1-5	TRBV28	NA	CASSFRSYEQPQHF	TGTGCCAGCAGTTTTCGGTCCTACGAACAGCCCCAGCATTTT
once	TRBJ1-2	TRBV29-1	TRBD1	CSTRQGTYGYTF	TGCAGCACGAGACAGGGGACCTATGGCTACACCTTC
NA	TRBJ2-2	TRBV29-1	NA	CSAPFGDGELFF	TGCAGCGCCCCTTTCGGAGACGGGGAGCTGTTTTTT
NA	TRBJ2-1	TRBV2	TRBD2	CASSDMTSGKNEQFF	TGTGCCAGCAGCGATATGACTAGCGGGAAAAATGAGCAGTTCTTC
NA	TRBJ2-3	TRBV6-5	NA	CASSYLGADTQYF	TGTGCCAGCAGTTACCTTGGGGCCGATACGCAGTATTTT
NA	TRBJ1-1	TRBV19	NA	CASRMRGQMNTEAFF	TGTGCCAGTAGGATGCGAGGCCAGATGAACACTGAAGCTTTCTTT
NA	TRBJ2-7	TRBV3-1/TRBV3-2	NA	CASSQGKVGAGSYYEQYF	TGTGCCAGCAGCCAAGGAAAGGTAGGGGCAGGGAGTTACTACGAGCAGTACTTC
NA	TRBJ1-1	TRBV15	NA	CATSRQTNTEAFF	TGTGCCACCAGCAGACAGACGAACACTGAAGCTTTCTTT
NA	TRBJ2-7	TRBV6-2/TRBV6-3	NA	CASSLTGTYEQYF	TGTGCCAGCAGCCTTACCGGGACCTACGAGCAGTACTTC
NA	TRBJ1-3	TRBV30	NA	CAWSVQGGNTIYF	TGTGCCTGGAGTGTACAGGGAGGAAACACCATATATTTT
NA	TRBJ1-1	TRBV19	NA	CASTPRTLNTEAFF	TGTGCCAGTACCCCGAGGACGTTGAACACTGAAGCTTTCTTT
NA	TRBJ2-1	TRBV5-4	TRBD1	CASSEQGAYNEQFF	TGTGCCAGCAGCGAACAGGGGGCGTACAATGAGCAGTTCTTC